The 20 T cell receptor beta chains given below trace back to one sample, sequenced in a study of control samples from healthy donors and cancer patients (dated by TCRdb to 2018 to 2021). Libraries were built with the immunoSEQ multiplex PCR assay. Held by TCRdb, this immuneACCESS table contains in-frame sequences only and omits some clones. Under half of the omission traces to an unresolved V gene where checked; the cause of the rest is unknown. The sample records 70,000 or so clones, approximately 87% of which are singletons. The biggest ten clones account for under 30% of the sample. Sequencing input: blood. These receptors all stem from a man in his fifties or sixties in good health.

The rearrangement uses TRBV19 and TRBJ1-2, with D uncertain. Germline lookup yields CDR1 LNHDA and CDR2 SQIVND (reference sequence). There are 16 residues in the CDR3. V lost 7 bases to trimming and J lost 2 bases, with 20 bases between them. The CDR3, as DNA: TGTGCCAGTACGGTTTTTTCTTCCCCCCAAAACTATGGCTACACCTTC. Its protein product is CASTVFSSPQNYGYTF.

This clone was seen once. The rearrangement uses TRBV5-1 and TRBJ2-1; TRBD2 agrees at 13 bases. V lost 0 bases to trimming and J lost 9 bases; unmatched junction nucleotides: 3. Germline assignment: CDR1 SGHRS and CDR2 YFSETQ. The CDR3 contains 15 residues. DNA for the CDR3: TGCGCCAGCAGCTTGGAAGGACTAGCGGGAGTTGAGCAGTTCTTC. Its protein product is CASSLEGLAGVEQFF.

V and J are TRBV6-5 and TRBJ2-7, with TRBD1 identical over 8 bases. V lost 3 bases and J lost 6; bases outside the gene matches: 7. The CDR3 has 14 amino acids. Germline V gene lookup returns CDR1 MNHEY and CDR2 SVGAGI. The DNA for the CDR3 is TGTGCCAGCAGTTATGGCCCAGGGGGCTCCGAGCAGTACTTC. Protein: CASSYGPGGSEQYF.

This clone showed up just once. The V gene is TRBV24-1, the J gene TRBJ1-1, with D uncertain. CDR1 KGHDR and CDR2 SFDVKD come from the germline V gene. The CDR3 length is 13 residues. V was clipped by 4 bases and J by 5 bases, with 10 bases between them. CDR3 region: CATSDPGVTEAFF. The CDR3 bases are TGTGCCACCAGTGACCCCGGGGTTACTGAAGCTTTCTTT.

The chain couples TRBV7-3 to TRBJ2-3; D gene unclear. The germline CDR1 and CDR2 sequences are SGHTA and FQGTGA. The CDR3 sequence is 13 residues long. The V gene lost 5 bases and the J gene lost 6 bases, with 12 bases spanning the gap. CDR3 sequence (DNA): TGTGCCAGCAGCAAGGGCGCAAGCGATACGCAGTATTTT. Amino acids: CASSKGASDTQYF.

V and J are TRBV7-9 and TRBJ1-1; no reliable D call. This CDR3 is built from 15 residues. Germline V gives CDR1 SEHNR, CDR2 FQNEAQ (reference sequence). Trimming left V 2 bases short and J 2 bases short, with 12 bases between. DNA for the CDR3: TGTGCCAGCAGCTTACCCCTCAATTACAACACTGAAGCTTTCTTT. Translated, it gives CASSLPLNYNTEAFF.

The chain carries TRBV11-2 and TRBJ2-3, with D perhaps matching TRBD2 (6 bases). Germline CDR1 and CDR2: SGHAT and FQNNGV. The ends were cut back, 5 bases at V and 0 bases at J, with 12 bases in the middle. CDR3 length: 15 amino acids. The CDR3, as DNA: TGTGCCAGCAGCCGGACTATCGGTAGCACAGATACGCAGTATTTT. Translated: CASSRTIGSTDTQYF.

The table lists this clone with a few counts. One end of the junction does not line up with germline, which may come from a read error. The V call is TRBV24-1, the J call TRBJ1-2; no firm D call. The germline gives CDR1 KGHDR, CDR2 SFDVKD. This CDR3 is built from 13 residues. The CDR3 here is CATSDTMAYGYTF. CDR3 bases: TGTGCCACGAGTGATACAATGGCCTATGGCTACACCTTC.

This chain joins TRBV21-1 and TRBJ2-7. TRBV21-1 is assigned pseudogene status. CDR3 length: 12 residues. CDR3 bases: TGTGCCAGCAGCCAAAAGGTAGGGTGTAAGTACTTC. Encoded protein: CASSQKVGCKYF.

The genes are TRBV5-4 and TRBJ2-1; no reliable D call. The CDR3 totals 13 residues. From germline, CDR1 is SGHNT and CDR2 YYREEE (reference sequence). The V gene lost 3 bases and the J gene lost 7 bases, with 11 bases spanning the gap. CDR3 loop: CASSYRAGNEQFF. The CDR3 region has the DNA TGTGCCAGCAGCTATAGGGCTGGAAATGAGCAGTTCTTC.

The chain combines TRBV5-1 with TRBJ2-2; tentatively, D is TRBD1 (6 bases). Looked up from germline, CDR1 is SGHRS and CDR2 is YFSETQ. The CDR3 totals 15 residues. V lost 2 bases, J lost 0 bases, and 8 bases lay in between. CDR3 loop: CASSFSGANTGELFF. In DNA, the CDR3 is TGCGCCAGCAGCTTCTCAGGGGCGAACACCGGGGAGCTGTTTTTT.

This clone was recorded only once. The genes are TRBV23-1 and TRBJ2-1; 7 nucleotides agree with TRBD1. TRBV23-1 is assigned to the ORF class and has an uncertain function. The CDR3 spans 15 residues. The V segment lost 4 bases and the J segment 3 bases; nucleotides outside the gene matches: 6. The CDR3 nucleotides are TGCGCCAGCAGTCTGACAGGGATGAACTACAATGAGCAGTTCTTC. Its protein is CASSLTGMNYNEQFF.

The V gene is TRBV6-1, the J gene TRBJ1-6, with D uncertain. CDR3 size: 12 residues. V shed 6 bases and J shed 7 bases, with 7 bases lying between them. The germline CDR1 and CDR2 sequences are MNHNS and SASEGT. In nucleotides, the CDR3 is TGTGCCAGCAGCGCTCCCAATTCACCCCTCCACTTT. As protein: CASSAPNSPLHF.

CDR3 sequence: CASSLTGEYEKLFF. CDR3 DNA sequence: TGTGCCAGCAGCCTGACAGGGGAATATGAAAAACTGTTTTTT. The chain has TRBV13 and TRBJ1-4; TRBD1 agrees at 8 bases. The CDR3 runs 14 residues. Germline V gene sequence: CDR1 PRHDT, CDR2 FYEKMQ (reference sequence). Unmatched junction bases numbered 5, after V lost 5 bases and J lost 6 bases.

CDR3 residues: CASSAKQGAYDEQYF. The CDR3 DNA is TGTGCCAGCAGTGCTAAACAGGGGGCGTATGACGAGCAGTACTTC. This chain uses TRBV7-3 with TRBJ2-7, with 9 nucleotides matching TRBD1. Germline assignment: CDR1 SGHTA and CDR2 FQGTGA. The CDR3 loop spans 15 amino acids. The V segment lost 6 bases and the J segment 5 bases; nucleotides outside the gene matches: 11.

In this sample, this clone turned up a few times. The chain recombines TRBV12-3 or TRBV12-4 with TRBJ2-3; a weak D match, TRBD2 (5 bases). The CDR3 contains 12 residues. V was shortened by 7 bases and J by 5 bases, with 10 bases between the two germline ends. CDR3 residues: CASNLGGDTQYF. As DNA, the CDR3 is TGTGCCAGCAACTTAGGAGGAGATACGCAGTATTTT.

CDR3: CASSKRDLYEQYF. The CDR3 region has the DNA TGTGCCAGCAGCAAAAGGGACTTATACGAGCAGTACTTC. The chain couples TRBV21-1 to TRBJ2-7; the D call TRBD2 from the table was never checked on the DNA. TRBV21-1 is shown as a pseudogene. CDR3 length: 13 residues.

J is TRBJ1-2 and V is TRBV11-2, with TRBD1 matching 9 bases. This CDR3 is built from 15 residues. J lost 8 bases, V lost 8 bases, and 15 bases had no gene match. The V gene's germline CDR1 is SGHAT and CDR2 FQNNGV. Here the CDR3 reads CASASTTGTGSGYTF. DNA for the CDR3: TGTGCCAGCGCTTCTACCACCGGGACAGGGAGCGGCTACACCTTC.

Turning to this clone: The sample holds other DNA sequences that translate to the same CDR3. CDR3 residues: CASSYDSKNYGYTF. CDR3 DNA sequence: TGTGCCAGCAGTTACGACAGTAAGAACTATGGCTACACCTTC. The chain joins TRBV6-5 to TRBJ1-2, with a weak D call TRBD1 (5 bases). V was clipped by 2 bases and J by 2 bases, with 9 bases between them. CDR1 MNHEY and CDR2 SVGAGI come from the germline V gene. The CDR3 loop spans 14 amino acids.

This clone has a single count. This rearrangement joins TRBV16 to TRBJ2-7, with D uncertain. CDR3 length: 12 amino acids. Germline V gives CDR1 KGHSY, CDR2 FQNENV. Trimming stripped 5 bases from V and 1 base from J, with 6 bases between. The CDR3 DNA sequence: TGTGCCAGCAGCAGGGAATCCTACGAGCAGTACTTC. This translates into CASSRESYEQYF.